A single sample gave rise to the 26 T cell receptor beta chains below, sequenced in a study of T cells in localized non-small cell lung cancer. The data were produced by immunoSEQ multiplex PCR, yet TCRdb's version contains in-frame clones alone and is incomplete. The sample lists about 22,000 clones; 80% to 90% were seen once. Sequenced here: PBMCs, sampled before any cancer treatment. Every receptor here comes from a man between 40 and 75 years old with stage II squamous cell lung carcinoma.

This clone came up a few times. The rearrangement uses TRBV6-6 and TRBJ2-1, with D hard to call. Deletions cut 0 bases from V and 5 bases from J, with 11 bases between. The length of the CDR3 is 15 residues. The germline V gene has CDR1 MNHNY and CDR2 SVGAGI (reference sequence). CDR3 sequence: CASSYSIDGDNEQFF. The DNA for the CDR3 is TGTGCCAGCAGTTACTCGATAGACGGTGACAATGAGCAGTTCTTC.

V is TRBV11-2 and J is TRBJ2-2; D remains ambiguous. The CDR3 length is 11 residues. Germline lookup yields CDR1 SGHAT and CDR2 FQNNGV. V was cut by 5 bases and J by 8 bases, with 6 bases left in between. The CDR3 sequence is CASSARGELFF. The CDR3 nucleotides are TGTGCCAGCAGCGCCAGGGGGGAGCTGTTTTTT.

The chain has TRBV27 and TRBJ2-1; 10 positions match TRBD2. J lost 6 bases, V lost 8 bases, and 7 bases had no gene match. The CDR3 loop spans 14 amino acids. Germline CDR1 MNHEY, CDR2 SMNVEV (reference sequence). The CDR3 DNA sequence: TGTGCCAGCTTCTCAGCTAGCGGGAGCAATGAGCAGTTCTTC. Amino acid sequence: CASFSASGSNEQFF.

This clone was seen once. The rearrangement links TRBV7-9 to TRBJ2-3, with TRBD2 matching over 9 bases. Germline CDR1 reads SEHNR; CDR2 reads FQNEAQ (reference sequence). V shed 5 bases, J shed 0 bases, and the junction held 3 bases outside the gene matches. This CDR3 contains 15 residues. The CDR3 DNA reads TGTGCCAGCAGCCCTAGCGGGACTAGCACAGATACGCAGTATTTT. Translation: CASSPSGTSTDTQYF.

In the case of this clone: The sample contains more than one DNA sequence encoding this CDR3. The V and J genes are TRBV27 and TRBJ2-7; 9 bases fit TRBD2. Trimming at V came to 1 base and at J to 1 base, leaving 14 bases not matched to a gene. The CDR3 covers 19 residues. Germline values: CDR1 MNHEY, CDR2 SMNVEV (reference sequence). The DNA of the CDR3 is TGTGCCAGCAGTTTATTTGGACTAGCGACCACGTCCCAATCCTACGAGCAGTACTTC. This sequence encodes CASSLFGLATTSQSYEQYF.

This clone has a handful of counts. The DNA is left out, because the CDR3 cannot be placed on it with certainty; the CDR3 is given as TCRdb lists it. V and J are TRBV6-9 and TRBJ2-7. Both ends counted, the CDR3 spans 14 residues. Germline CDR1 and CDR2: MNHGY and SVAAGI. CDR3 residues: CASTFGPGFGEQYF.

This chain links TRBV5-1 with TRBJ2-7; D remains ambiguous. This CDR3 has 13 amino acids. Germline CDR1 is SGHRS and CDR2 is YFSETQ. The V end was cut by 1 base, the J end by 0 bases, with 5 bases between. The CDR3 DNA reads TGCGCCAGCAGCTTGAGGGCCTCCTACGAGCAGTACTTC. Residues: CASSLRASYEQYF.

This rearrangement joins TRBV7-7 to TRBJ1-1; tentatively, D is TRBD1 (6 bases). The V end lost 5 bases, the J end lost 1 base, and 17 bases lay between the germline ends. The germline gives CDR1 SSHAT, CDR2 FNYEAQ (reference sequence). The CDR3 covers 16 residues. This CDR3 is CASSMGPPGQNTEAFF. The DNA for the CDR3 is TGTGCCAGCAGCATGGGGCCCCCGGGACAGAACACTGAAGCTTTCTTT.

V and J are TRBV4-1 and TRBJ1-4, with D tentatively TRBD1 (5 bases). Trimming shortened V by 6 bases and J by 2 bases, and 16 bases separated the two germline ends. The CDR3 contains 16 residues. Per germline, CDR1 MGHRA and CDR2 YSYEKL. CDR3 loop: CASSSLPAGTNEKLFF. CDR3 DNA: TGCGCCAGCAGTTCGCTCCCCGCAGGGACTAATGAAAAACTGTTTTTT.

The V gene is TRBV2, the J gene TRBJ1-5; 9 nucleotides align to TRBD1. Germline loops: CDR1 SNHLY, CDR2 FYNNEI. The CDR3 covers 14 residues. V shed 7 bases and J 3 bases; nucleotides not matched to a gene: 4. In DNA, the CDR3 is TGTGCCAGCACCGGGACAGGGTACAATCAGCCCCAGCATTTT. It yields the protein CASTGTGYNQPQHF.

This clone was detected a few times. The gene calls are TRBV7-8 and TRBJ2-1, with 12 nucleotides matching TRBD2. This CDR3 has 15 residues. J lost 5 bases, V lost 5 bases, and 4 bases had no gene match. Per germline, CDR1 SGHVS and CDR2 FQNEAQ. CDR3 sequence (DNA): TGTGCCAGCAGCCCGGGACTAGCGGGCGACAATGAGCAGTTCTTC. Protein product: CASSPGLAGDNEQFF.

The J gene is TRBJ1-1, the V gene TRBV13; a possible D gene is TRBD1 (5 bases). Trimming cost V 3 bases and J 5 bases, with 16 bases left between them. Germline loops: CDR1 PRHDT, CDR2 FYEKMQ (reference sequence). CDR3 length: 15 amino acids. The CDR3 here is CASSLRPWGWTEAFF. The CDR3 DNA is TGTGCCAGCAGCTTGCGCCCCTGGGGGTGGACTGAAGCTTTCTTT.

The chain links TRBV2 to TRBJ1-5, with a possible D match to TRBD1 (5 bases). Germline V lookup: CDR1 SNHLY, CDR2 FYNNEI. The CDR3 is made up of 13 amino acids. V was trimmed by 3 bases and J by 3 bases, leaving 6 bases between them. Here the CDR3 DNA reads TGTGCCAGCAGTGAGGACAACAATCAGCCCCAGCATTTT. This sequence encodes CASSEDNNQPQHF.

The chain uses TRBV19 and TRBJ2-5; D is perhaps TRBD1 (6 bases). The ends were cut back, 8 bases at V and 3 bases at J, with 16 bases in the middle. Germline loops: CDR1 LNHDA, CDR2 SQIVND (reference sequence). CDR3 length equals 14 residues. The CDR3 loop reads CASGTGQLEETQYF. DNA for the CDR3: TGTGCCAGTGGAACTGGACAGTTGGAAGAGACCCAGTACTTC.

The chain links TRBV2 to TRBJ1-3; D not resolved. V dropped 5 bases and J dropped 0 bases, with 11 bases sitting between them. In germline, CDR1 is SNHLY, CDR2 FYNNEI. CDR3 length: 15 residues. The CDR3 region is CASSLTILSGNTIYF. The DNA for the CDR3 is TGTGCCAGCAGTCTGACAATTCTCTCTGGAAACACCATATATTTT.

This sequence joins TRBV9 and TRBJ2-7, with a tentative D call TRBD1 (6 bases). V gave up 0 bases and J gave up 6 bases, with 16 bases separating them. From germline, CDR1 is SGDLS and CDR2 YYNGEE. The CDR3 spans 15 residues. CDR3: CASSVAPGAPPEQYF. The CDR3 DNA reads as TGTGCCAGCAGCGTAGCTCCAGGGGCCCCCCCCGAGCAGTACTTC.

The CDR3 sequence: CASSLTTALNEKLFF. The CDR3 DNA reads TGTGCCAGCAGTTTAACAACAGCACTAAATGAAAAACTGTTTTTT. The rearrangement links TRBV28 to TRBJ1-4; D is ambiguous. The CDR3 runs to 15 residues. Germline loops: CDR1 MDHEN, CDR2 SYDVKM. V gave up 2 bases and J gave up 5 bases, with 12 bases separating them.

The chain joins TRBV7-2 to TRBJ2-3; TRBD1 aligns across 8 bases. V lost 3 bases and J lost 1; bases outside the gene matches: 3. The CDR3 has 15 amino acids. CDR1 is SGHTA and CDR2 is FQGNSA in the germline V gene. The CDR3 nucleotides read TGTGCCAGCAGCTTGACAGGGGTTGGCACAGATACGCAGTATTTT. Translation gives CASSLTGVGTDTQYF.

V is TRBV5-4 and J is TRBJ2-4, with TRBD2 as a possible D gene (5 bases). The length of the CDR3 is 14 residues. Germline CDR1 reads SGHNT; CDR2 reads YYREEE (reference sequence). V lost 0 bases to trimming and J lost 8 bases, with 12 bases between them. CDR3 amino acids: CASSLVGYGDIQYF. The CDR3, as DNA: TGTGCCAGCAGCTTGGTAGGCTACGGGGACATTCAGTACTTC.

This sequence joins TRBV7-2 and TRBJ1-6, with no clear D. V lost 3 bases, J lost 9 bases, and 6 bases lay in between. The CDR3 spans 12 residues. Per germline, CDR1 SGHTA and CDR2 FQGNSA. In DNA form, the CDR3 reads TGTGCCAGCAGCTTCACCCCTTCACCCCTCCACTTT. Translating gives CASSFTPSPLHF.

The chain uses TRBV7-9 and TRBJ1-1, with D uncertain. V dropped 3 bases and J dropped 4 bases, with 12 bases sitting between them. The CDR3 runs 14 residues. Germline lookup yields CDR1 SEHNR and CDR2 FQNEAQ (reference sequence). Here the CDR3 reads CASSLDRLSTEAFF. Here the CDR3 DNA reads TGTGCCAGCAGCTTGGACCGATTGAGCACTGAAGCTTTCTTT.

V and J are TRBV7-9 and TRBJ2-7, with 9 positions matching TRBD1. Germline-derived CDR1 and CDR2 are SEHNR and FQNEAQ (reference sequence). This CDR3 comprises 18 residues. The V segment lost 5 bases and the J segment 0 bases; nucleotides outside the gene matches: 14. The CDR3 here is CASSPLLFGTGSSYEQYF. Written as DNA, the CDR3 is TGTGCCAGCAGCCCCTTATTGTTCGGGACAGGGAGCTCCTACGAGCAGTACTTC.

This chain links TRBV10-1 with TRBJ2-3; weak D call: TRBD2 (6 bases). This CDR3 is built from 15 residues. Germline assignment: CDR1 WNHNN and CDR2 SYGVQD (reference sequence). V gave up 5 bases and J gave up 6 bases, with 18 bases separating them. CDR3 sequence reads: CASSPGWEVVDTQYF. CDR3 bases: TGCGCCAGCAGTCCGGGTTGGGAGGTTGTCGATACGCAGTATTTT.

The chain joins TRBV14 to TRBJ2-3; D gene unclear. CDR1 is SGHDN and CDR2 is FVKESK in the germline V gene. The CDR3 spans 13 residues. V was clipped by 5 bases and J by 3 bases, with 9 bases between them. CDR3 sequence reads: CASSSLSTDTQYF. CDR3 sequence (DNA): TGTGCCAGCAGCTCTTTATCGACAGATACGCAGTATTTT.

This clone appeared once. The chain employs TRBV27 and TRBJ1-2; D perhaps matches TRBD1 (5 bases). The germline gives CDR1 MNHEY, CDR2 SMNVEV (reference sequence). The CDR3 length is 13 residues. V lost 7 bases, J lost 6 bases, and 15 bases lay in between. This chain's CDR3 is CASTGGGWNGYTF. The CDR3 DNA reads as TGTGCCAGCACAGGTGGGGGGTGGAATGGCTACACCTTC.

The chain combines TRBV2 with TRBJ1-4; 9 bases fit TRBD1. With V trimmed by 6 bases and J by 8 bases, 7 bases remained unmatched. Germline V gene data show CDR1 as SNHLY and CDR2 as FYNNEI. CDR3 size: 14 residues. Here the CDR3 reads CASSVRTGDEKLFF. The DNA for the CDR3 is TGTGCCAGCAGCGTGAGGACAGGGGACGAAAAACTGTTTTTT.